This TCR beta chain was profiled in a study of post-analysis software for immune sequencing data. At the level of the study: The study covered relapsing-remitting, secondary progressive and progressive-relapsing courses of multiple sclerosis. Study-level results: Controls significantly exceeded multiple sclerosis patients in normalized Chao1 diversity. TRBV5-6, TRBV5-1 and TRBV20-1 belonged to a set of about five TRBV segments that were more frequent in patients than controls. When the samples were clustered directly with F measure, those that had been prepared in the same batch showed strong co-clustering.

About this clonotype: Its antigen is as yet unknown.

Germline V lookup: CDR1 SNHLY, CDR2 FYNNEI. The CDR3 is 17 residues long. The authors incorporated unique molecular identifiers into the TCR beta cDNA libraries. T cells numbering about 1 to 10 million gave rise to some 520,000 cDNA molecules. One entry per CDR3 protein, called by TCRdb with MiXCR from the PCR reads. The sample consists of roughly 580,000 distinct CDR3 sequences, 44% of them appearing once. The V call is TRBV2, the J call TRBJ2-4, with 8 bases matching TRBD2. The DNA end is more similar to TRBJ2-7, so the J call may be wrong. The sequenced sample consisted of blood. The receptor's source is a girl aged 5 to 17 with multiple sclerosis. The CDR3 nucleotides read TGTGCCAGCAGTGAAGAGGTCCCTAGCGGGTTCCCTTACGAGCAGTACTTC. As protein: CASSEEVPSGFPYEQYF.